This record concerns one TCR beta chain sequence. Patients who had received treatment within the previous three months were excluded. This record comes from a study of resident and recirculating memory T cells in vitiligo. Study context: Epidermis came from shave biopsies of lesional and nonlesional sites, plus PBMCs.

With 0 bases clipped from V and 3 bases from J, the junction kept 8 bases outside the gene matches. CDR1 and CDR2 (germline): SGHDT, YYEEEE. The CDR3 runs to 16 residues. The protocol was immunoSEQ multiplex PCR, while the TCRdb copy is restricted to in-frame clones and leaves out a portion. Of 60,000 to 80,000 clones in the sample, roughly nine tenths were seen once. The sample consisted of blood. The receptor comes from a male donor with vitiligo. The chain combines TRBV5-6 with TRBJ2-7; 8 nucleotides align to TRBD2. The CDR3 loop reads CASSLDGGGDYYEQYF. The DNA for the CDR3 is TGTGCCAGCAGCTTGGACGGGGGGGGCGATTACTACGAGCAGTACTTC.